The 18 T cell receptor beta chains reported below all come from one sample, sequenced in a study of blood T cells in healthy people across ages. Primed by a sample-barcoded 5' primer and a J-beta primer mix, a second PCR proceeded for about 6 to 12 cycles. In TCRdb, the 5' RACE reads were re-called with MiXCR into one record per CDR3 protein. The sample carries nearly 800,000 distinct CDR3 sequences, 25% recorded once. The data were also submitted as part of a second study, on T cells of mothers and their children.

Sample: blood. The receptors originated from a boy younger than 18 in good health.

In this sample, this clonotype turned up once. The chain has TRBV28 and TRBJ2-7, with D perhaps matching TRBD1 (5 bases). V gave up 5 bases and J gave up 0 bases, with 17 bases separating them. CDR1 and CDR2 (germline): MDHEN, SYDVKM. The CDR3 runs to 16 residues. This CDR3 is CASSLTLTDSSYEQYF. In DNA form, the CDR3 reads TGTGCCAGCAGTCTTACACTGACAGATAGCTCCTACGAGCAGTACTTC.

Ten or more counts support this clonotype. The chain links TRBV7-6 to TRBJ2-1; 12 positions match TRBD2. The CDR3 totals 17 residues. Losses at the gene ends were 5 bases for V and 0 bases for J; bases not matched to a gene: 5. Germline V CDR1 and CDR2: SGHVS, FNYEAQ. Here the CDR3 reads CASSPGLAGSSYNEQFF. CDR3 nucleotide sequence: TGTGCCAGCAGCCCCGGACTAGCGGGAAGCTCCTACAATGAGCAGTTCTTC.

The chain recombines TRBV11-2 with TRBJ1-1; possible D gene TRBD1, 6 bases. The CDR3 spans 17 residues. Deletions cut 0 bases from V and 5 bases from J, with 19 bases between. The germline V gene has CDR1 SGHAT and CDR2 FQNNGV. CDR3: CASSLDPRHYQGTEAFF. The DNA of the CDR3 is TGTGCCAGCAGCTTAGATCCCCGACACTACCAGGGGACTGAAGCTTTCTTT.

This clonotype has only a few counts. The chain couples TRBV20-1 to TRBJ1-5; the D gene is possibly TRBD1 (5 bases). Germline V gene data show CDR1 as DFQATT and CDR2 as SNEGSKA (reference sequence). This CDR3 is built from 15 residues. V lost 5 bases and J lost 5, with 19 bases in between. CDR3 loop: CSAPTGTEGYQPQHF. As DNA, the CDR3 is TGCAGTGCTCCTACCGGGACGGAAGGTTATCAGCCCCAGCATTTT.

This clonotype was detected a few times. V is TRBV4-1 and J is TRBJ2-4; D unresolved. This CDR3 is 14 amino acids long. V was pared by 2 bases and J by 1 base, with 6 bases between. Germline CDR1 is MGHRA and CDR2 is YSYEKL. The CDR3 is CASSQLAAKNIQYF. Written as DNA, the CDR3 is TGCGCCAGCAGCCAACTTGCCGCCAAAAACATTCAGTACTTC.

The chain uses TRBV7-8 and TRBJ2-4, with no clear D. Germline-derived CDR1 and CDR2 are SGHVS and FQNEAQ. Between the trimmed V and J ends, which lost 5 bases and 0 bases, there was a span of 8 bases. The CDR3 spans 14 residues. CDR3 protein: CASSETLAKNIQYF. CDR3 coding DNA: TGTGCCAGCAGCGAGACTCTAGCCAAAAACATTCAGTACTTC.

This clonotype was detected only a few times. The chain uses TRBV7-9 and TRBJ2-7, with D hard to call. The DNA end is a closer match to TRBJ2-1, so the J assignment may be wrong. Germline CDR1 is SEHNR and CDR2 is FQNEAQ (reference sequence). This CDR3 has 13 residues. In nucleotides, the CDR3 is TGTGCCAGCAGCTTATCGTTGCCCGGTGAGCAGTTCTTC. Its protein is CASSLSLPGEQFF.

The chain recombines TRBV7-2 with TRBJ2-5, with D perhaps being TRBD1 or TRBD2 (5 bases each). The CDR3 length is 13 residues. CDR1 SGHTA and CDR2 FQGNSA come from the germline V gene. Trimming left V 9 bases short and J 2 bases short, with 13 bases between. CDR3 coding DNA: TGTGCCAGTGCCCGGGGCAGACAAGAGACCCAGTACTTC. Its translation: CASARGRQETQYF.

Only a few counts were recorded for this clonotype. This chain uses TRBV7-3 with TRBJ2-5; possibly TRBD1 or TRBD2 for D (6 bases each). CDR1 is SGHTA and CDR2 is FQGTGA in the germline V gene. The CDR3 length is 16 residues. The V and J ends lost 5 bases and 1 base respectively, with 17 bases between them. The CDR3 here is CASSLQGLGGQETQYF. The CDR3 region has the DNA TGTGCCAGCAGCCTTCAGGGGTTGGGGGGCCAAGAGACCCAGTACTTC.

The chain joins TRBV12-3 or TRBV12-4 to TRBJ2-5, with 11 nucleotides matching TRBD1. This CDR3 is built from 14 residues. V trimming: 6 bases; J trimming: 5 bases; junction bases outside the gene matches: 5. The DNA of the CDR3 is TGTGCCAGCAGCAACGGACAGGGGGCGGAGACCCAGTACTTC. Its translation is CASSNGQGAETQYF.

This clonotype came up a few times. This chain's CDR3 is CASSAVSRGETQYF. The CDR3 DNA follows: TGTGCCAGCAGCGCCGTTTCTAGAGGGGAGACCCAGTACTTC. This chain connects TRBV7-9 to TRBJ2-5; perhaps TRBD2 as D (5 bases). The CDR3 length is 14 residues. V was pared by 5 bases and J by 5 bases, with 15 bases between. The germline gives CDR1 SEHNR, CDR2 FQNEAQ (reference sequence).

This clonotype appeared a few times. The gene calls are TRBV7-3 and TRBJ2-1; no reliable D call. The CDR3 sequence is 15 residues long. Trimming pared 1 base from V and 7 bases from J, leaving 14 bases between. Looked up from germline, CDR1 is SGHTA and CDR2 is FQGTGA. The CDR3 region is CASSLMDGVGNEQFF. CDR3 bases: TGTGCCAGCAGCTTAATGGATGGGGTAGGGAATGAGCAGTTCTTC.

This clonotype turned up a few times. The V and J genes are TRBV25-1 and TRBJ1-5; TRBD1 is a possible D gene (6 bases). Trimming stripped 5 bases from V and 7 bases from J, with 12 bases between. Per germline, CDR1 MGHDK and CDR2 SYGVNS. CDR3 length: 13 amino acids. The CDR3 DNA reads TGTGCCAGCAGTTCAGGGGCCGGGCAGCCCCAGCATTTT. This sequence encodes CASSSGAGQPQHF.

This clonotype occurred a few times. CDR3 in amino acids: CATTETGLANEKLFF. CDR3 DNA: TGTGCCACCACCGAGACAGGGTTGGCTAATGAAAAACTGTTTTTT. The V call is TRBV15, the J call TRBJ1-4; 7 bases agree with TRBD1. V dropped 7 bases and J dropped 3; count of bases not matched to a gene: 8. CDR3 length equals 15 residues. Per the germline V gene, CDR1 is LNHNV and CDR2 is YYDKDF (reference sequence).

This chain uses TRBV7-9 with TRBJ2-5; D may be TRBD2 (6 bases). The closer fit of TRBJ2-7 to the DNA end suggests the J call may be wrong. Germline CDR1 and CDR2: SEHNR and FQNEAQ (reference sequence). The CDR3 spans 14 residues. CDR3 loop: CASSFSGGAGEQYF. As DNA, the CDR3 is TGTGCCAGCAGCTTTTCCGGGGGAGCGGGCGAGCAGTACTTC.

The chain employs TRBV15 and TRBJ2-2, with 8 bases identical to TRBD2. CDR3 length: 15 amino acids. Germline-derived CDR1 and CDR2 are LNHNV and YYDKDF (reference sequence). With V trimmed by 0 bases and J by 5 bases, 2 bases remained unmatched. CDR3 amino acids: CATSRDSGTTGELFF. The DNA for the CDR3 is TGTGCCACCAGCAGAGATAGCGGGACGACCGGGGAGCTGTTTTTT.

The V call is TRBV5-6, the J call TRBJ2-5, with D perhaps TRBD1 (5 bases). The J call is uncertain, as TRBJ2-7 better fits the DNA end. Germline-derived CDR1 and CDR2 are SGHDT and YYEEEE. This CDR3 spans 14 amino acids. CDR3 sequence reads: CASSLQRQPYEQYF. The CDR3 DNA reads as TGTGCCAGCAGCTTGCAAAGACAGCCCTACGAGCAGTACTTC.

This clonotype was detected only a few times. The rearrangement joins TRBV30 to TRBJ2-1, with 12 nucleotides matching TRBD2. The CDR3 covers 14 residues. Germline V gives CDR1 GTSNPN, CDR2 SVGIG (reference sequence). After removal of 1 base from V and 6 bases from J, the junction contained 1 base not matched to a gene. This chain's CDR3 is CAWSAGLAGNEQFF. The CDR3 nucleotides are TGTGCCTGGAGTGCGGGACTAGCGGGCAATGAGCAGTTCTTC.